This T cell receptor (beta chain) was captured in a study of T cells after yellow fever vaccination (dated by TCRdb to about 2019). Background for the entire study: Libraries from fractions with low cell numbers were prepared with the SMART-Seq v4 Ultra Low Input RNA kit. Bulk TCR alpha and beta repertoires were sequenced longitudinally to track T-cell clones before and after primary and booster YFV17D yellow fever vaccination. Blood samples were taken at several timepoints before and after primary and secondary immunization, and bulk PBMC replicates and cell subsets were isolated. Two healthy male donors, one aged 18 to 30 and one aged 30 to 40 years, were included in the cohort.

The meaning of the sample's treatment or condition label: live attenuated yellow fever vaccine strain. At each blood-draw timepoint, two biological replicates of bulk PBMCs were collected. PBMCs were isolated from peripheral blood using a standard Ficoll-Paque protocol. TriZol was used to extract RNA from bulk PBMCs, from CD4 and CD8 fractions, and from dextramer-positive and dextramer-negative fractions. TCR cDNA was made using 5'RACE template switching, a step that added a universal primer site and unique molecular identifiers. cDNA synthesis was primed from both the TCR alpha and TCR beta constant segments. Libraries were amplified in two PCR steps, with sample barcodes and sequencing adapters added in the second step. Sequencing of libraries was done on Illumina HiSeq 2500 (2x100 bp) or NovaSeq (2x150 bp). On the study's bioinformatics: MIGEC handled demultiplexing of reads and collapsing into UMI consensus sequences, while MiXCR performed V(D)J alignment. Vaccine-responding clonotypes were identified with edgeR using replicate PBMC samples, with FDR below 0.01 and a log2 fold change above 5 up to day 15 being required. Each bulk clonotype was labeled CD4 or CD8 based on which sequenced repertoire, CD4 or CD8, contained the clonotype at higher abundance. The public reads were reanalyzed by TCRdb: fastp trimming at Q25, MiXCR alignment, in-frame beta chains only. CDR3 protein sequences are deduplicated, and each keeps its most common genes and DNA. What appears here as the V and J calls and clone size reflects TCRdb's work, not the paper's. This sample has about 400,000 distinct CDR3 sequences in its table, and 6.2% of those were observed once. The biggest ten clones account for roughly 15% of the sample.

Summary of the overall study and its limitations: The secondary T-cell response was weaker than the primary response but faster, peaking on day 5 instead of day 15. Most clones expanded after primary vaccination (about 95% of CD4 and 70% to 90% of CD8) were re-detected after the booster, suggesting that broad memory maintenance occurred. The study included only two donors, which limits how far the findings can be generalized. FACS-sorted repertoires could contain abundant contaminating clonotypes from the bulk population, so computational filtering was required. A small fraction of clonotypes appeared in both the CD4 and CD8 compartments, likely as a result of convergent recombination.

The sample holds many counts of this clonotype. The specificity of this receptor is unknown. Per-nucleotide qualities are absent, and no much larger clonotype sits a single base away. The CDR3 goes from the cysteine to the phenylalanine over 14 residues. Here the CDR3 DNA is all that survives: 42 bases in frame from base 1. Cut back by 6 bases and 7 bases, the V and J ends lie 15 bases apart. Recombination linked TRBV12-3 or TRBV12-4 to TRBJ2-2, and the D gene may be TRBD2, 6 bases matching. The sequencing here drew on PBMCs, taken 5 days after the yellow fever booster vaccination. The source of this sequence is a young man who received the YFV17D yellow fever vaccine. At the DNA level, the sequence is TGTGCCAGCAGCCCTCCCCCGGGAGTCGGGGAGCTGTTTTTT. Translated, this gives CASSPPPGVGELFF.